A single sample gave rise to the 30 T cell receptor beta chains below, sequenced in a study of Ad26.COV2.S vaccination and SARS-CoV-2 variants. Described treatment: around 19 received Ad26.COV2.S at low or high dose, single or two shots; roughly five received placebo; per-sample allocation not given. After the first vaccine or placebo injection, samples were drawn on day 63. Measured with immunoSEQ multiplex PCR; TCRdb has only the in-frame clones, and not every one. The top ten hold 2.1% of the sample, which has approximately 300,000 clones, around 81% seen once. This specimen was peripheral blood, taken in a trial of Ad26.COV2.S vaccine versus placebo. Receptors originate from a person aged 18 to 59 who received the Ad26.COV2.S COVID-19 vaccine or a placebo.

The chain combines TRBV28 with TRBJ1-4; perhaps TRBD1 as D (5 bases). V lost 5 bases and J lost 7, with 17 bases in between. CDR3 size: 15 residues. CDR1 and CDR2 from the germline V gene are MDHEN and SYDVKM. CDR3 sequence reads: CASSPGAGIGEKLFF. The CDR3 bases are TGTGCCAGCAGTCCTGGGGCAGGCATAGGTGAAAAACTGTTTTTT.

The chain uses TRBV5-5 and TRBJ2-3, with TRBD2 identical over 8 bases. This CDR3 region has 18 residues. The V gene's germline CDR1 is SGHKS and CDR2 YYEKEE (reference sequence). After removal of 4 bases from V and 1 base from J, the junction contained 14 bases not matched to a gene. The CDR3 DNA reads as TGTGCCAGCAGCCGAGGAGGGTACTATAGCGGGGGCACAGATACGCAGTATTTT. It codes for CASSRGGYYSGGTDTQYF.

This sequence joins TRBV15 and TRBJ1-5; a weak D match, TRBD1 (5 bases). CDR1 and CDR2 (germline): LNHNV, YYDKDF (reference sequence). The CDR3 sequence is 16 residues long. V lost 1 base and J 2 bases, leaving 12 bases between the germline ends. In DNA form, the CDR3 reads TGTGCCACCAGCAGAGCAGGGCGTTCTCGCAATCAGCCCCAGCATTTT. Amino acids: CATSRAGRSRNQPQHF.

The chain recombines TRBV11-3 with TRBJ2-5; D might be TRBD1 (6 bases). CDR1 SGHNT and CDR2 YENEEA come from the germline V gene. V gave up 3 bases and J gave up 5 bases, with 22 bases separating them. CDR3 length equals 17 residues. The CDR3 reads CASSFETPGHPGETQYF. The CDR3 region has the DNA TGTGCCAGCAGCTTCGAGACCCCGGGACACCCAGGGGAGACCCAGTACTTC.

V is TRBV24-1 and J is TRBJ2-1; TRBD2 is a possible D gene (6 bases). V shed 3 bases and J shed 0 bases, with 17 bases lying between them. This CDR3 has 18 amino acids. Germline V gene data show CDR1 as KGHDR and CDR2 as SFDVKD. The CDR3 bases are TGTGCCACCAGTGATCCCACGGGAGCCCTTTCCTCCTACAATGAGCAGTTCTTC. Its translation: CATSDPTGALSSYNEQFF.

The chain carries TRBV7-2 and TRBJ1-5; D not certain. The CDR3 covers 13 residues. V dropped 5 bases and J dropped 1 base, with 6 bases sitting between them. The germline V gene has CDR1 SGHTA and CDR2 FQGNSA. The CDR3 DNA follows: TGTGCCAGCAGCATAGACAGCAATCAGCCCCAGCATTTT. This translates into CASSIDSNQPQHF.

The chain joins TRBV10-3 to TRBJ2-1; 8 bases align to TRBD2. This CDR3 is 16 amino acids long. The germline CDR1 and CDR2 sequences are ENHRY and SYGVKD. Losses at the gene ends were 4 bases for V and 2 bases for J; bases not matched to a gene: 7. The CDR3: CAISGRGGPPYNEQFF. DNA of the CDR3: TGTGCCATCAGTGGACGCGGGGGGCCACCCTACAATGAGCAGTTCTTC.

This clone was observed a handful of times. The chain couples TRBV5-1 to TRBJ1-2; D is uncertain. The germline V gene has CDR1 SGHRS and CDR2 YFSETQ. V lost 4 bases to trimming and J lost 3 bases, with 7 bases between them. This CDR3 has 12 amino acids. CDR3 in DNA: TGCGCCAGCAGCCCCCGGGACTATGGCTACACCTTC. Translation gives CASSPRDYGYTF.

The V call is TRBV5-6, the J call TRBJ2-7; D is unresolved. V lost 0 bases and J 5 bases, leaving 6 bases between the germline ends. CDR1 is SGHDT and CDR2 is YYEEEE in the germline V gene. The CDR3 contains 12 residues. In DNA, the CDR3 is TGTGCCAGCAGCTTGGGGGTTCACGAGCAGTACTTC. Encoded protein: CASSLGVHEQYF.

This chain links TRBV11-2 with TRBJ1-1, with D perhaps matching TRBD1 (5 bases). Germline lookup yields CDR1 SGHAT and CDR2 FQNNGV. V lost 0 bases and J lost 5, with 19 bases in between. CDR3 length: 17 amino acids. The DNA of the CDR3 is TGTGCCAGCAGCTTAGATTCCCTTATCTGGGCAGGGACTGAAGCTTTCTTT. Translated, it gives CASSLDSLIWAGTEAFF.

This clone has a handful of counts. V gene TRBV7-9 combines with J gene TRBJ1-1; D is uncertain. V was trimmed by 1 base and J by 0 bases, leaving 6 bases between them. Per germline, CDR1 SEHNR and CDR2 FQNEAQ (reference sequence). This CDR3 has 14 residues. The CDR3 reads CASSLDQLNTEAFF. For the CDR3, the DNA is TGTGCCAGCAGCTTAGACCAGTTGAACACTGAAGCTTTCTTT.

This chain links TRBV30 with TRBJ1-1; D perhaps matches TRBD1 (6 bases). V lost 4 bases and J lost 4, with 10 bases in between. There are 12 residues in the CDR3. Germline V CDR1 and CDR2: GTSNPN, SVGIG (reference sequence). Here the CDR3 reads CAWTADSTEAFF. CDR3 bases: TGTGCCTGGACCGCGGACAGCACTGAAGCTTTCTTT.

The chain recombines TRBV11-2 with TRBJ2-2; TRBD1 is a possible D gene (5 bases). From germline, CDR1 is SGHAT and CDR2 FQNNGV. V lost 5 bases to trimming and J lost 3 bases, with 13 bases between them. This CDR3 has 15 residues. The CDR3 nucleotides are TGTGCCAGCAGCCCCAACAGGTGGGACACCGGGGAGCTGTTTTTT. Its translation is CASSPNRWDTGELFF.

The chain joins TRBV7-2 to TRBJ2-5; possible D gene TRBD1, 6 bases. There are 15 residues in the CDR3. CDR1 is SGHTA and CDR2 is FQGNSA in the germline V gene. The V and J ends lost 4 bases and 1 base respectively, with 13 bases between them. The CDR3 nucleotides read TGTGCCAGCAGCTCAGGGGTTGTAATCCAAGAGACCCAGTACTTC. It specifies CASSSGVVIQETQYF.

The rearrangement uses TRBV5-8 and TRBJ2-3; no clear D. The germline gives CDR1 SGHTS, CDR2 YDEGEE. Trimming stripped 0 bases from V and 3 bases from J, with 14 bases between. The CDR3 runs to 16 residues. The CDR3 here is CASSLASPSGTDTQYF. CDR3 coding DNA: TGTGCCAGCAGCTTGGCGTCTCCTTCAGGTACAGATACGCAGTATTTT.

The gene calls are TRBV29-1 and TRBJ1-5; weak D call: TRBD1 (6 bases). This CDR3 region has 13 residues. Between the trimmed V and J ends, which lost 6 bases and 5 bases, there was a span of 14 bases. In germline, CDR1 is SQVTM, CDR2 ANQGSEA. CDR3 in DNA: TGCAGCGTATCAGGGGCGGGGGATCAGCCCCAGCATTTT. Encoded protein: CSVSGAGDQPQHF.

The chain employs TRBV14 and TRBJ2-2; D is undetermined. The CDR3 runs 14 residues. The V gene lost 2 bases and the J gene lost 5 bases, with 9 bases spanning the gap. Germline V gives CDR1 SGHDN, CDR2 FVKESK. The CDR3 DNA follows: TGTGCCAGCAGCCAACCTGCTGGGACCGGGGAGCTGTTTTTT. Residues: CASSQPAGTGELFF. Supplemented by reference TRBV14 and TRBJ2-2, the full variable domain reads EAGVTQFPSHSVIEKGQTVTLRCDPISGHDNLYWYRRVMGKEIKFLLHFVKESKQDESGMPNNRFLAERTGGTYSTLKVQPAELEDSGVYFCASSQPAGTGELFFGEGSRLTVL.

V and J are TRBV5-1 and TRBJ1-3; 10 bases line up with TRBD1. The CDR3 is 16 residues long. The V gene's germline CDR1 is SGHRS and CDR2 YFSETQ. V lost 4 bases to trimming and J lost 3 bases; unmatched junction nucleotides: 7. The CDR3 region has the DNA TGCGCCAGCAGCCCCCGACAGGGGGCTGGTGGAAACACCATATATTTT. Its translation: CASSPRQGAGGNTIYF.

V gene TRBV28 combines with J gene TRBJ2-4; no clear D gene. Germline-derived CDR1 and CDR2 are MDHEN and SYDVKM. V dropped 5 bases and J dropped 0 bases, with 17 bases sitting between them. The CDR3 has 17 residues. The CDR3 spells CASSARYIGRAKNIQYF. CDR3 nucleotides: TGTGCCAGCAGTGCCAGATACATCGGTAGAGCCAAAAACATTCAGTACTTC.

This clone has just one count. The chain links TRBV5-1 to TRBJ1-2; D unclear. The CDR3 totals 13 residues. CDR1 SGHRS and CDR2 YFSETQ come from the germline V gene. Trimming removed 2 bases at V and 2 bases at J, with 7 bases between. The CDR3 region has the DNA TGCGCCAGCAGCTTCGGAGGGAACTATGGCTACACCTTC. It codes for CASSFGGNYGYTF.

V is TRBV27 and J is TRBJ2-1, with a possible D match to TRBD1 (5 bases). The CDR3 spans 14 residues. CDR1 is MNHEY, CDR2 SMNVEV, per germline (reference sequence). V gave up 2 bases and J gave up 9 bases, with 14 bases separating them. CDR3 region: CASSLNDARGEQFF. CDR3 in DNA: TGTGCCAGCAGTTTAAACGACGCTAGGGGTGAGCAGTTCTTC.

The chain couples TRBV27 to TRBJ1-1; a weak D match, TRBD1 (5 bases). Trimming left V 7 bases short and J 6 bases short, with 15 bases between. The length of the CDR3 is 13 residues. Germline CDR1 and CDR2: MNHEY and SMNVEV (reference sequence). CDR3 DNA: TGTGCCAGCACCTCGGGGTGGACACCTGAAGCTTTCTTT. This gives the protein CASTSGWTPEAFF.

CDR3 nucleotides: TGTGCCAGCAGCTTACAGGGATTAGACTTCTCTGGGGCCAACGTCCTGACTTTC. Translation gives CASSLQGLDFSGANVLTF. The chain is built from TRBV7-8 and TRBJ2-6; maybe TRBD1 (5 bases). The germline V gene encodes CDR1 SGHVS and CDR2 FQNEAQ. V lost 2 bases, J lost 0 bases, and 14 bases lay in between. This CDR3 contains 18 residues.

This sequence joins TRBV5-6 and TRBJ2-3; TRBD2 agrees at 7 bases. V shed 3 bases, J shed 4 bases, and the junction held 11 bases outside the gene matches. Germline V gene sequence: CDR1 SGHDT, CDR2 YYEEEE. The CDR3 runs to 16 residues. The CDR3 protein is CASSWGSGVAADTQYF. CDR3 in DNA: TGTGCCAGCAGCTGGGGGAGCGGGGTAGCCGCAGATACGCAGTATTTT.

CDR3 in amino acids: CASSVGMGVYNEQFF. The DNA for the CDR3 is TGTGCCAGCAGCGTAGGGATGGGGGTCTACAATGAGCAGTTCTTC. The V gene is TRBV9, the J gene TRBJ2-1; possibly TRBD1 or TRBD2 for D (5 bases each). There are 15 residues in the CDR3. Trimming removed 0 bases from V and 3 bases from J, with 10 bases in between. In germline, CDR1 is SGDLS, CDR2 YYNGEE.

The V call is TRBV12-3 or TRBV12-4, the J call TRBJ2-3; D might be TRBD1 (5 bases). V was trimmed by 8 bases and J by 5 bases, leaving 11 bases between them. There are 12 residues in the CDR3. This CDR3 is CASLGAGDTQYF. DNA of the CDR3: TGTGCCAGCTTAGGGGCAGGAGATACGCAGTATTTT.

This chain joins TRBV5-6 and TRBJ2-7, with D unresolved. CDR3 size: 12 residues. V was cut by 1 base and J by 4 bases, with 6 bases left in between. Looked up from germline, CDR1 is SGHDT and CDR2 is YYEEEE. The CDR3 here is CASSLSSYEQYF. The DNA of the CDR3 is TGTGCCAGCAGCTTGTCTTCTTACGAGCAGTACTTC.

The chain is built from TRBV7-2 and TRBJ2-5; D is unresolved. CDR3 size: 12 residues. V lost 1 base to trimming and J lost 6 bases, with 6 bases between them. Germline assignment: CDR1 SGHTA and CDR2 FQGNSA. The CDR3 spells CASSLEQKTQYF. As DNA, the CDR3 is TGTGCCAGCAGCTTAGAACAGAAGACCCAGTACTTC. Filled out from reference TRBV7-2 and TRBJ2-5, the complete variable domain reads GAGVSQSPSNKVTEKGKDVELRCDPISGHTALYWYRQSLGQGLEFLIYFQGNSAPDKSGLPSDRFSAERTGGSVSTLTIQRTQQEDSAVYLCASSLEQKTQYFGPGTRLLVL.

J is TRBJ1-1 and V is TRBV19; D unclear. The V gene's germline CDR1 is LNHDA and CDR2 SQIVND (reference sequence). This CDR3 has 13 amino acids. The V end was cut by 3 bases, the J end by 2 bases, with 7 bases between. CDR3 bases: TGTGCCAGTAGTATCTGGGCAAACACTGAAGCTTTCTTT. Translation: CASSIWANTEAFF. Combining the CDR3 with reference TRBV19 and TRBJ1-1 gives the whole variable domain DGGITQSPKYLFRKEGQNVTLSCEQNLNHDAMYWYRQDPGQGLRLIYYSQIVNDFQKGDIAEGYSVSREKKESFPLTVTSAQKNPTAFYLCASSIWANTEAFFGQGTRLTVV.

The V call is TRBV19, the J call TRBJ1-2; D call uncertain. CDR3 length: 16 residues. The V gene's germline CDR1 is LNHDA and CDR2 SQIVND (reference sequence). V was cut by 5 bases and J by 0 bases, with 16 bases left in between. CDR3 loop: CASSPPGSRSNYGYTF. The CDR3 nucleotides are TGTGCCAGTAGTCCCCCAGGCAGCCGATCTAACTATGGCTACACCTTC.